Reported below is one T cell receptor (beta chain). Its antigen remains unidentified. CDR1 and CDR2 (germline): MDHEN, SYDVKM. CDR3 size: 14 residues. V was pared by 7 bases and J by 3 bases, with 15 bases between. The data were taken from a study of Ad26.COV2.S vaccination and SARS-CoV-2 variants. Sequenced by immunoSEQ multiplex PCR; TCRdb stores in-frame clones only, minus some. The data show under 150,000 clones, with 86% seen just once and approximately 5.1% held by the top ten. Points from the study as a whole: Vaccinees reportedly had broad spike-specific CD8+ and CD4+ T cell responses. The analyses of TCR breadth and depth may have understated the size of total T cell responses. Whether participants received vaccine or placebo, their non-spike TCR breadth was similar.

This sample comprised peripheral blood, obtained after recovery from COVID-19. J is TRBJ1-2 and V is TRBV28, with D possibly being TRBD1 (6 bases). The sequence derives from a human donor who had recovered from COVID-19. In nucleotides, the CDR3 is TGTGCCAGCATCAGGGGAGGGAAGGACTATGGCTACACCTTC. It specifies CASIRGGKDYGYTF.